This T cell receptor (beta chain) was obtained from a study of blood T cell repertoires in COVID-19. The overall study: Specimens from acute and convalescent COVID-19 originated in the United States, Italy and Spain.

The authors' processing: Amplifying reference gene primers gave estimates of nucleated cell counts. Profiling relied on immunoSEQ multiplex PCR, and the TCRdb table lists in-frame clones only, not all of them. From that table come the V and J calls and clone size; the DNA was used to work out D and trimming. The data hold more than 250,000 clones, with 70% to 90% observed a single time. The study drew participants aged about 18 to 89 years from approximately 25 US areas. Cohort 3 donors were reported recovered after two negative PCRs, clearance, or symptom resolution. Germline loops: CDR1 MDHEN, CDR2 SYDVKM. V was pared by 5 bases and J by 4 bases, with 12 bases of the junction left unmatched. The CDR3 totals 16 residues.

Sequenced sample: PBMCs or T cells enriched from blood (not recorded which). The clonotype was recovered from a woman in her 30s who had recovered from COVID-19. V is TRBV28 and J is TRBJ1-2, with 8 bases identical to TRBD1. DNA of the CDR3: TGTGCCAGCAGTCCCGGCGGACAGGGTAACCTCTATGGCTACACCTTC. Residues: CASSPGGQGNLYGYTF.